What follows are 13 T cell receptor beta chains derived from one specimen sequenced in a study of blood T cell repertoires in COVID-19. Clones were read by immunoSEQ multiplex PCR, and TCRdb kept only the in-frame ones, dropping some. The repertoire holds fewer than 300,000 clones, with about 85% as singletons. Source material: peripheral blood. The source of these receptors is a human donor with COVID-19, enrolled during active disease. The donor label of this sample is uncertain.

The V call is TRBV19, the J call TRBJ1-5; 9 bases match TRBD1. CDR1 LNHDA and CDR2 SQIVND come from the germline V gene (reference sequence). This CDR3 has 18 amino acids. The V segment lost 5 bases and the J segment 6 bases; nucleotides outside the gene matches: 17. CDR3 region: CASSFDYPGQGLGQPQHF. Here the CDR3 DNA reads TGTGCCAGTAGTTTCGATTACCCCGGACAGGGGTTAGGTCAGCCCCAGCATTTT.

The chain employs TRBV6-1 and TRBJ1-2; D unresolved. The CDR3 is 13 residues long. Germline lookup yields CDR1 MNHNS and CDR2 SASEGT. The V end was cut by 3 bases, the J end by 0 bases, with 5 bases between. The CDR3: CASSDRSNYGYTF. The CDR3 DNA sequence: TGTGCCAGCAGTGACAGGTCTAACTATGGCTACACCTTC.

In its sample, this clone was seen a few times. The CDR3 sequence is CASSEEGLRAYEQYF. The CDR3 bases are TGTGCCAGCAGTGAAGAAGGCCTCCGGGCCTACGAGCAGTACTTC. The chain carries TRBV6-1 and TRBJ2-7; D not certain. Trimming shortened V by 1 base and J by 2 bases, and 12 bases separated the two germline ends. The CDR3 runs 15 residues. The germline gives CDR1 MNHNS, CDR2 SASEGT.

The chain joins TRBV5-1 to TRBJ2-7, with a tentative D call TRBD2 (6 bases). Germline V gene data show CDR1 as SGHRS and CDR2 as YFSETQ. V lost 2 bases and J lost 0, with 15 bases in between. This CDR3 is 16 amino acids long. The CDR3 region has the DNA TGCGCCAGCAGCTTTCAACCGGGGGTTAGCTCCTACGAGCAGTACTTC. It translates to CASSFQPGVSSYEQYF.

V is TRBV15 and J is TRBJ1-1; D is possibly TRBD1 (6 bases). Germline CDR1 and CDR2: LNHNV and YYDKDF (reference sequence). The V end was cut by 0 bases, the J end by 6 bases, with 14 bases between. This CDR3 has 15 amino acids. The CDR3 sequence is CATSREGDRTAEAFF. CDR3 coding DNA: TGTGCCACCAGCAGAGAGGGTGACAGGACGGCTGAAGCTTTCTTT.

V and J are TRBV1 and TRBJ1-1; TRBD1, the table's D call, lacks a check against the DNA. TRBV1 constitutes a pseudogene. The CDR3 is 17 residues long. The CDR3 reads CTSSPRHTGRDRAEAFF. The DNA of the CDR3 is TGCACCAGCAGCCCGCGACACACGGGACGTGACAGGGCGGAAGCTTTCTTT.

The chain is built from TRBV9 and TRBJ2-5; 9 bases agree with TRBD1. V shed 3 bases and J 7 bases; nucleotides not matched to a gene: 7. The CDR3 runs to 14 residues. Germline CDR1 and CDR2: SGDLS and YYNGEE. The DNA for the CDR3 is TGTGCCAGCAGCGAGGGGACAGGGATCGGGACCCAGTACTTC. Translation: CASSEGTGIGTQYF.

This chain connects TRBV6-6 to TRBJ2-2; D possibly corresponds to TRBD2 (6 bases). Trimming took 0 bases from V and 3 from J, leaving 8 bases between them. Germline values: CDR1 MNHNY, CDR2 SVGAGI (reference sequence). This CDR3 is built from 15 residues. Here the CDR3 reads CASSYSTGDTGELFF. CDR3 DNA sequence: TGTGCCAGCAGTTACTCGACGGGGGACACCGGGGAGCTGTTTTTT.

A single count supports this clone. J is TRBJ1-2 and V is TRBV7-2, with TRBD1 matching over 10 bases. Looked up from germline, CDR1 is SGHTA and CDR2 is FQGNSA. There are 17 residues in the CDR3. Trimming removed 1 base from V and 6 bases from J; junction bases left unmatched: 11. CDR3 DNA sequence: TGTGCCAGCAGCTTAGAATGGACAGGGGGACAGTGGGATGGCTACACCTTC. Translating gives CASSLEWTGGQWDGYTF.

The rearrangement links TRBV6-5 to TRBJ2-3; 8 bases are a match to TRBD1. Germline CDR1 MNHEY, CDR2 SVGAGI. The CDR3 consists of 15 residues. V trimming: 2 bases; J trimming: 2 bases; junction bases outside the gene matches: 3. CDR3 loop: CASSYRTGFTDTQYF. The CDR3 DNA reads TGTGCCAGCAGTTACAGGACAGGGTTCACAGATACGCAGTATTTT.

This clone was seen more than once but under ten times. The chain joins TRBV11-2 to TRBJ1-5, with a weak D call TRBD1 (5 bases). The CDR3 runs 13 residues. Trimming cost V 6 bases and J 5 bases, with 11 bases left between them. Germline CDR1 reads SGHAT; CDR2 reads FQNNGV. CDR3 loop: CASSVGRYQPQHF. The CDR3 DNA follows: TGTGCCAGCAGTGTGGGGCGGTATCAGCCCCAGCATTTT.

CDR3 sequence (DNA): TGTGCCAGCAGTTTACAGGGTAGTTGGTCACCCCTCCACTTT. Translation: CASSLQGSWSPLHF. This chain links TRBV28 with TRBJ1-6, with D possibly matching TRBD1 (5 bases). The germline gives CDR1 MDHEN, CDR2 SYDVKM. Trimming removed 2 bases at V and 10 bases at J, with 12 bases between. This CDR3 region has 14 residues.

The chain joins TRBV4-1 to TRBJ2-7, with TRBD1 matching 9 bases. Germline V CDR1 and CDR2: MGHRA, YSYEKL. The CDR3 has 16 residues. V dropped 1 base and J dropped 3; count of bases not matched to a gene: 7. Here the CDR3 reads CASSQVPQGAHYEQYF. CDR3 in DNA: TGCGCCAGCAGCCAAGTGCCACAGGGGGCACACTACGAGCAGTACTTC.